The rows below give T cell receptor beta chains drawn from one sample of a study of OX40 agonist ivuxolimab in advanced cancers. The data were produced by immunoSEQ multiplex PCR, yet TCRdb's version contains in-frame clones alone and is incomplete. The sample comprises tens of thousands of clones, 80% to 90% of which are singletons, and under 0.75% rests with the top ten. Specimen: CD4+ or CD8+ T cells sorted from blood, collected in a trial of the OX40 agonist ivuxolimab. These receptors originate from an adult with an advanced solid tumor such as melanoma, head and neck, liver or kidney cancer. CDR3s include the opening cysteine and the closing phenylalanine or tryptophan. Fields, in order: V gene, clone size, J gene, D gene, CDR3 DNA, CDR3 protein. D genes are given only for firm matches. Expanded clones get a size class; other rows say once, few or many, or leave the size out.

v_gene: TRBV30
abundance: .
j_gene: TRBJ1-1
d_gene: TRBD1
CDR3nt: TGTGCCTGGACCTCCACAGGGGGCGTCGCTTTCTTT
CDR3aa: CAWTSTGGVAFF

v_gene: TRBV6-5
abundance: .
j_gene: TRBJ1-2
d_gene: .
CDR3nt: TGTGCCAGCAGCCCGGGAGAACTCTATGGCTACACCTTC
CDR3aa: CASSPGELYGYTF

v_gene: TRBV18
abundance: .
j_gene: TRBJ2-1
d_gene: .
CDR3nt: TGTGCCAGCTCACCACTACTAGCAACCTACAATGAGCAGTTCTTC
CDR3aa: CASSPLLATYNEQFF

v_gene: TRBV4-3
abundance: few
j_gene: TRBJ1-4
d_gene: .
CDR3nt: TGCGCCAGCAGCCAAGCAAAGGGGAGCACTAATGAAAAACTGTTTTTT
CDR3aa: CASSQAKGSTNEKLFF

v_gene: TRBV5-4
abundance: .
j_gene: TRBJ2-2
d_gene: .
CDR3nt: TGTGCCAGCAGCAGGGGTACCGGGGAGCTGTTTTTT
CDR3aa: CASSRGTGELFF

v_gene: TRBV5-4
abundance: once
j_gene: TRBJ1-2
d_gene: .
CDR3nt: TGTGCCAGCAGCTTAGGGTATGGCTACACCTTC
CDR3aa: CASSLGYGYTF

v_gene: TRBV7-3
abundance: .
j_gene: TRBJ2-6
d_gene: .
CDR3nt: TGTGCCAGCAGCTTAACCTCCGGGGCCAACGTCCTGACTTTC
CDR3aa: CASSLTSGANVLTF

v_gene: TRBV15
abundance: .
j_gene: TRBJ2-5
d_gene: TRBD2
CDR3nt: TGTGCCACCAGCAGGACGCGGGGAGCGACTAGCGGGAGTTCGATAACCCAGTACTTC
CDR3aa: CATSRTRGATSGSSITQYF

v_gene: TRBV18
abundance: .
j_gene: TRBJ1-5
d_gene: .
CDR3nt: TGTGCCAGCTCACCTCGGGGCGTGGGGGCATCTCAGCCCCAGCATTTT
CDR3aa: CASSPRGVGASQPQHF

v_gene: TRBV6-6
abundance: .
j_gene: TRBJ2-1
d_gene: .
CDR3nt: TGTGCCAGCAGTTACTGGGGAAATGAGCAGTTCTTC
CDR3aa: CASSYWGNEQFF

v_gene: TRBV4-3
abundance: .
j_gene: TRBJ1-5
d_gene: .
CDR3nt: TGCGCCAGCAGCCAAGAATTTAGGGGGAATCAGCCCCAGCATTTT
CDR3aa: CASSQEFRGNQPQHF

v_gene: TRBV6-5
abundance: .
j_gene: TRBJ1-3
d_gene: .
CDR3nt: TGTGCCAGCAGAACAGGGTCTGGAAACACCATATATTTT
CDR3aa: CASRTGSGNTIYF

v_gene: TRBV9
abundance: .
j_gene: TRBJ2-5
d_gene: .
CDR3nt: TGTGCCAGCAGCGTGGGGACTGAAGAGACCCAGTACTTC
CDR3aa: CASSVGTEETQYF

v_gene: TRBV5-1
abundance: .
j_gene: TRBJ2-2
d_gene: .
CDR3nt: TGCGCCAGCAGCTTCTTCAACCTTAACACCGGGGAGCTGTTTTTT
CDR3aa: CASSFFNLNTGELFF

v_gene: TRBV4-1
abundance: .
j_gene: TRBJ2-3
d_gene: TRBD2
CDR3nt: TGCGCCAGCAGCCAGGGCTGGCGGGGGGCCCAGCTGGATACGCAGTATTTT
CDR3aa: CASSQGWRGAQLDTQYF

v_gene: TRBV6-1
abundance: .
j_gene: TRBJ1-1
d_gene: .
CDR3nt: TGTGCCAGCAGTGAATCAACCCCGGTAGCTTTCTTT
CDR3aa: CASSESTPVAFF